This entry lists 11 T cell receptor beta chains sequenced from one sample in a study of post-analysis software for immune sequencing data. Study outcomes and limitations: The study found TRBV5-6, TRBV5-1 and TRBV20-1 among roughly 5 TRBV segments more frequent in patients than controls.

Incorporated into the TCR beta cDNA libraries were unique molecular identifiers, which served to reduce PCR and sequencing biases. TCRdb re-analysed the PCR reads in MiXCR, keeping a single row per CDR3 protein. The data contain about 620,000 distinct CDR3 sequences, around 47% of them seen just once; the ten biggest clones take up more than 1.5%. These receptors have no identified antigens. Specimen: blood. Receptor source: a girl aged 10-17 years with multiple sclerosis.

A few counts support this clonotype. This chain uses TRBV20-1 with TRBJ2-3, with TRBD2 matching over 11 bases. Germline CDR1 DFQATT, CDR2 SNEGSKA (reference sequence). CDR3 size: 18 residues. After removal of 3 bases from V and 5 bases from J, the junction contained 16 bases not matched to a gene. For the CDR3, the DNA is TGCAGTGCTAGTCGGTCTAGCGGGGGGCCAGGACCAGGAGATACGCAGTATTTT. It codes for CSASRSSGGPGPGDTQYF.

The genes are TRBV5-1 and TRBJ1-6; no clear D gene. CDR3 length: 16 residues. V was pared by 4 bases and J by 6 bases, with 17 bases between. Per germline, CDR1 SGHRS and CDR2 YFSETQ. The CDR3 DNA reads TGCGCCAGCAGCGGGGATTCTGGGTTCCGTAATTCACCCCTCCACTTT. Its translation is CASSGDSGFRNSPLHF.

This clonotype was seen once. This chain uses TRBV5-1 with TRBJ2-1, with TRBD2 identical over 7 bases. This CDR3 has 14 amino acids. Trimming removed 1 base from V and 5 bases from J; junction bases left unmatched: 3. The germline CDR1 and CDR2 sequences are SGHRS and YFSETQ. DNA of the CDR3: TGCGCCAGCAGCTTGCCTAGCGGCAACAATGAGCAGTTCTTC. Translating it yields CASSLPSGNNEQFF.

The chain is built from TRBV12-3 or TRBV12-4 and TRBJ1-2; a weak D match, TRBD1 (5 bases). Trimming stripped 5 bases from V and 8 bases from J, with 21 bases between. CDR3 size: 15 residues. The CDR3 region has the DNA TGTGCCAGCAGTCGAGAGTGGGCGCGGGGCTACGGCTACACCTTC. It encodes CASSREWARGYGYTF.

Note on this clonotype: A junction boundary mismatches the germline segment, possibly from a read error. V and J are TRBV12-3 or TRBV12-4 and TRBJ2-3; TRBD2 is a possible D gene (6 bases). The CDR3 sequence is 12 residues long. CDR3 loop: CASGRDEDTQYF. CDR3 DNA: TGCGCTTCCGGGCGGGATGAGGATACGCAGTATTTT.

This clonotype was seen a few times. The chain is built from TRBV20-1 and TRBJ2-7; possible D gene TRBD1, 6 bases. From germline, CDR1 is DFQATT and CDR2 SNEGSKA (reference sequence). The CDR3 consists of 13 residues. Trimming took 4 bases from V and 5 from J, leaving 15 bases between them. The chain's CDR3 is CSAKTGFFDEQYF. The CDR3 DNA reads TGCAGTGCTAAAACAGGGTTTTTCGACGAGCAGTACTTC.

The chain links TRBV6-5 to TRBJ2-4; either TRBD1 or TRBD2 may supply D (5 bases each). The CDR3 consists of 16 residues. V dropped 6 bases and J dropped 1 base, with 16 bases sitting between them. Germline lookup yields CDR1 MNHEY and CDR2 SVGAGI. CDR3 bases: TGTGCCAGCAGCCCTAACCGGGGCAGGGCCAAAAACATTCAGTACTTC. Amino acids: CASSPNRGRAKNIQYF.

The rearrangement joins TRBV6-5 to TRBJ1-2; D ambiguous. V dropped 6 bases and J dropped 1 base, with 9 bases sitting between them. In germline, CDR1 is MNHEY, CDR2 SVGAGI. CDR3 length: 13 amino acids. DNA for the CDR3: TGTGCCAGCAGGGCCGCTTTTAACTATGGCTACACCTTC. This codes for CASRAAFNYGYTF.

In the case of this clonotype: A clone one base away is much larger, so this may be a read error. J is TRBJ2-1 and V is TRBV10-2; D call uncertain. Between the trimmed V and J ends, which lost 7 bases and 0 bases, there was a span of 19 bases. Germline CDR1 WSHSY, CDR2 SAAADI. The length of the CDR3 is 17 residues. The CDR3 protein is CASTVDDHSSSYNEQFF. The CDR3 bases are TGCGCCAGCACCGTTGACGACCATTCTAGCTCCTACAATGAGCAGTTCTTC.

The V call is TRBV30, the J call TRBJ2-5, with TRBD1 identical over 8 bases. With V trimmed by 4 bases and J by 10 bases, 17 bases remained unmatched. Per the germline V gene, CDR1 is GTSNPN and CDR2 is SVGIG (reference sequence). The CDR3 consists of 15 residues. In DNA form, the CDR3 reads TGTGCCTGGAATCGGGGTGGGACAGGATATCGGGACCAGTACTTC. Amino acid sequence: CAWNRGGTGYRDQYF.

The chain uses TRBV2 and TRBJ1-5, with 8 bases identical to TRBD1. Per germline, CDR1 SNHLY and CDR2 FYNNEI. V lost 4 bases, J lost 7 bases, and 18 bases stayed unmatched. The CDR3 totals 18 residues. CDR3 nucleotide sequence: TGTGCCAGCAGTGTTACCGAGAACCTACAGGGGGTTGGCCAGCCCCAGCATTTT. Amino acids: CASSVTENLQGVGQPQHF.